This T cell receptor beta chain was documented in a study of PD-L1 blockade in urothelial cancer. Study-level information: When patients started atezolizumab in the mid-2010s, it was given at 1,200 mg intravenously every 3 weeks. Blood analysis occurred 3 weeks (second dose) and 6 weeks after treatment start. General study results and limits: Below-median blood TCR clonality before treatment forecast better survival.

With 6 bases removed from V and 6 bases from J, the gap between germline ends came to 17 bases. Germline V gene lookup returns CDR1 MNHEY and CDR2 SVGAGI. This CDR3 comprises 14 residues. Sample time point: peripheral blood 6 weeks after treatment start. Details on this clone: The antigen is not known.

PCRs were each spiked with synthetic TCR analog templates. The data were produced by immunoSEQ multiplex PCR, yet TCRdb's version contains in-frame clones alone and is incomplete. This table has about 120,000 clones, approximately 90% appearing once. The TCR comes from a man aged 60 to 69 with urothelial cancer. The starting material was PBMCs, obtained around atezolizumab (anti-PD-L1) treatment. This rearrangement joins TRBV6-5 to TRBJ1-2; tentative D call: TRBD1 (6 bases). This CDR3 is CASSPTGPTHGYTF. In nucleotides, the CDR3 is TGTGCCAGCAGCCCTACAGGGCCGACCCATGGCTACACCTTC.